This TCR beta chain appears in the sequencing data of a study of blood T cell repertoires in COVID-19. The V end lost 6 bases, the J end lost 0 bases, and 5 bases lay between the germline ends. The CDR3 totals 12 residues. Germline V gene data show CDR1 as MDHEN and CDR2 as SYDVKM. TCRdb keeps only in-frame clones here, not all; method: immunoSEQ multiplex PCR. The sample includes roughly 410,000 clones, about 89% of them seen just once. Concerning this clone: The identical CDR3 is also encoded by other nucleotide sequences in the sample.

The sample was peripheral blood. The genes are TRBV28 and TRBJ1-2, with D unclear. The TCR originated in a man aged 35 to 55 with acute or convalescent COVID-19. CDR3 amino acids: CASRGANYGYTF. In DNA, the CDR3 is TGTGCCAGCAGGGGCGCTAACTATGGCTACACCTTC.